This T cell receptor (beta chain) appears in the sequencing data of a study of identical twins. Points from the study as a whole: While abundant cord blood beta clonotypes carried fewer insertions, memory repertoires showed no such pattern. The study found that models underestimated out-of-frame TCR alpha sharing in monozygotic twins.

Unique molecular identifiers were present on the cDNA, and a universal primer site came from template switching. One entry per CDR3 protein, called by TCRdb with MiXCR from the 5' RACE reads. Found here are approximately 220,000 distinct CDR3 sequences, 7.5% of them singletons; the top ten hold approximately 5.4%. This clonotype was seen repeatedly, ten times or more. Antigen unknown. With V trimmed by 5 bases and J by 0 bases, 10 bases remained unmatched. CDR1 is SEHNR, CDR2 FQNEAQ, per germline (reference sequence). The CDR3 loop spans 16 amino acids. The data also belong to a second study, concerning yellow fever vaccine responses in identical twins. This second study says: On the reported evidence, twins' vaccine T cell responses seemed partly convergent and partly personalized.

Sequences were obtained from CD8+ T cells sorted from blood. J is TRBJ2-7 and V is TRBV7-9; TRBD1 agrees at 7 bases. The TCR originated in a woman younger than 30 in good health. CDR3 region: CASSLHGDSGSYEQYV. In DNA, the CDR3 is TGTGCCAGCAGCCTACATGGGGACAGCGGCTCCTACGAGCAGTACGTC.